This TCR beta chain was sequenced for a study of shared clonotypes between healthy human individuals. Donors were healthy HIV-negative adults without recent acute infections or vaccinations. This clone was found once. Antigen specificity is unknown. V lost 7 bases, J lost 0 bases, and 15 bases stayed unmatched. The CDR3 length is 18 residues. Germline lookup yields CDR1 SNHLY and CDR2 FYNNEI. Study-level findings and limits: Shared clonotypes: 4.5% to 5% naive CD4, approximately 3.4% naive CD8, over 2% memory CD4, 0.4% to 0.5% memory CD8. Non-shared clonotypes had lower generation probabilities than clonotypes shared by all four sorted-subset donors.

TCRdb keeps only in-frame clones here, not all; method: immunoSEQ multiplex PCR. The sample includes about 2.4 million clones, 80% to 95% seen only once; the top ten take about 0.39%. The rearrangement links TRBV2 to TRBJ2-1; TRBD1 matches at 7 bases. The sequence derives from a man between 18 and 29 years old in good health. Some clones in this sample may be carry-over from other donors' samples. Sequencing used naive CD4+ T cells from PBMCs. Subset specified: CD45RA+ positively selected. CDR3 nucleotides: TGTGCCAGCAAGATGGGCAGGGGGAGTGGTAACTCCTACAATGAGCAGTTCTTC. Translation gives CASKMGRGSGNSYNEQFF.